Shown below are 14 T cell receptor beta chains from a single sample sequenced in a study of T-cell reconstitution after alpha-beta-depleted transplantation in children (dated by TCRdb to 2016 to 2017). The library was obtained by PCR. The instrument was an Illumina HiSeq 2500. TCR library preparation used molecular barcoding, with unique molecular identifiers applied to normalize quantification of the TCRbeta repertoire. TCRdb took the public reads, trimmed them with fastp at Q25, ran MiXCR for clone calling and kept in-frame beta chains. CDR3 protein sequences are deduplicated, and each keeps its most common genes and DNA. A total of approximately 500,000 distinct CDR3 sequences appear in this sample, about 10% of them only once. The top ten constitute around 2% of the sample. The intended sense of this specimen's treatment or condition label: allogeneic hematopoietic cell transplantation with graft depleted of TCRalphabeta T cells and CD19 B cells.

The source was PBMCs, collected before TCRalphabeta/CD19-depleted stem cell transplant. The source is a child aged 2-15 years with inherited bone marrow failure, due to receive a stem cell transplant.

This clonotype showed up just a few times. V is TRBV12-3 or TRBV12-4 and J is TRBJ2-3, with a tentative D call TRBD2 (5 bases). This CDR3 has 15 amino acids. V lost 3 bases and J 6 bases, leaving 16 bases between the germline ends. Here the CDR3 DNA reads TGTGCCAGCAGTTTCCCCGGACCGAGGGAGGATACGCAGTATTTT. It translates to CASSFPGPREDTQYF.

This clonotype was recorded at least ten times. The V gene is TRBV25-1, the J gene TRBJ2-7; D is ambiguous. Germline assignment: CDR1 MGHDK and CDR2 SYGVNS. This CDR3 has 10 amino acids. V lost 3 bases to trimming and J lost 5 bases, with 2 bases between them. CDR3 protein: CASSDHEQYF. The CDR3 DNA is TGTGCCAGCAGTGACCACGAGCAGTACTTC.

This clonotype was observed at least ten times. The J gene is TRBJ2-5, the V gene TRBV27, with D hard to call. There are 14 residues in the CDR3. The V end lost 8 bases, the J end lost 2 bases, and 15 bases lay between the germline ends. Germline CDR1 is MNHEY and CDR2 is SMNVEV (reference sequence). CDR3 amino acids: CASGIGPLQETQYF. DNA of the CDR3: TGTGCCAGCGGAATCGGGCCGCTTCAAGAGACCCAGTACTTC.

This clonotype has at least ten counts. This chain joins TRBV29-1 and TRBJ2-5; no clear D gene. The CDR3 contains 14 residues. The V and J ends lost 6 bases and 5 bases respectively, with 19 bases between them. Germline loops: CDR1 SQVTM, CDR2 ANQGSEA. Here the CDR3 reads CSVPKEDPSETQYF. The CDR3 nucleotides are TGCAGCGTGCCCAAAGAGGACCCATCGGAGACCCAGTACTTC.

This clonotype occurred many times. CDR3 protein: CSARDRRRDEKLFF. CDR3 nucleotides: TGCAGTGCTAGAGATCGGCGGAGGGATGAAAAACTGTTTTTT. The rearrangement joins TRBV20-1 to TRBJ1-4, with D uncertain. CDR1 is DFQATT, CDR2 SNEGSKA, per germline (reference sequence). The CDR3 consists of 14 residues. V shed 0 bases and J shed 6 bases, with 11 bases lying between them.

The chain has TRBV11-2 and TRBJ2-1; TRBD2 aligns across 8 bases. Germline V gene lookup returns CDR1 SGHAT and CDR2 FQNNGV. The CDR3 extends over 15 amino acids. V lost 5 bases to trimming and J lost 2 bases; unmatched junction nucleotides: 5. Written as DNA, the CDR3 is TGTGCCAGCAGCAGCGGGAGTGGGGCCTACAATGAGCAGTTCTTC. It translates to CASSSGSGAYNEQFF.

This clonotype was observed many times. This chain joins TRBV3-1 and TRBJ1-1; D is unclear. Deletions cut 1 base from V and 2 bases from J, with 8 bases between. Germline V gene data show CDR1 as LGHDT and CDR2 as YNNKEL (reference sequence). The CDR3 has 14 residues. The CDR3 protein is CASSQVGYNTEAFF. The CDR3 DNA reads as TGTGCCAGCAGCCAAGTTGGTTACAACACTGAAGCTTTCTTT.

This clonotype was seen repeatedly, ten times or more. The chain employs TRBV4-1 and TRBJ2-7, with 7 bases aligning to TRBD2. The germline CDR1 and CDR2 sequences are MGHRA and YSYEKL. This CDR3 is 15 amino acids long. After removal of 0 bases from V and 6 bases from J, the junction contained 8 bases not matched to a gene. DNA for the CDR3: TGCGCCAGCAGCCAAGATGGCGGGAGATCGCCCGAGCAGTACTTC. It yields the protein CASSQDGGRSPEQYF.

This clonotype has a count of ten or more. This chain links TRBV12-3 or TRBV12-4 with TRBJ2-4; tentative D call: TRBD1 (6 bases). Trimming cost V 3 bases and J 7 bases, with 13 bases left between them. This CDR3 contains 14 residues. The CDR3, as DNA: TGTGCCAGCAGTTTTGTGGGGGCTGGGAACATTCAGTACTTC. It codes for CASSFVGAGNIQYF.

This clonotype has a count of ten or more. The chain has TRBV12-3 or TRBV12-4 and TRBJ1-4; tentative D call: TRBD1 (5 bases). Trimming took 6 bases from V and 4 from J, leaving 12 bases between them. This CDR3 is built from 14 residues. The CDR3 is CASRPGPLNEKLFF. The CDR3 DNA is TGTGCCAGCAGACCGGGACCGCTTAATGAAAAACTGTTTTTT.

This clonotype was recorded many times. The chain uses TRBV7-9 and TRBJ2-1, with D tentatively TRBD2 (5 bases). The V gene lost 1 base and the J gene lost 8 bases, with 9 bases spanning the gap. Germline V lookup: CDR1 SEHNR, CDR2 FQNEAQ (reference sequence). The CDR3 length is 13 residues. The DNA of the CDR3 is TGTGCCAGCAGCTTAGGCGGGTGGGATGAGCAGTTCTTC. Protein sequence: CASSLGGWDEQFF.

This clonotype was detected many times. The V gene is TRBV28, the J gene TRBJ2-3; 13 nucleotides align to TRBD2. From germline, CDR1 is MDHEN and CDR2 SYDVKM. The V segment lost 6 bases and the J segment 7 bases; nucleotides outside the gene matches: 10. This CDR3 has 16 amino acids. CDR3 sequence (DNA): TGTGCCAGCAGCCTCCAGACTAGCGGGAGGAGGAATACGCAGTATTTT. Encoded protein: CASSLQTSGRRNTQYF.

This clonotype was detected many times. V usage is TRBV7-9 and J usage is TRBJ2-1, with D possibly matching TRBD1 (6 bases). V lost 4 bases and J 7 bases, leaving 23 bases between the germline ends. Germline loops: CDR1 SEHNR, CDR2 FQNEAQ (reference sequence). The CDR3 covers 17 residues. Written as DNA, the CDR3 is TGTGCCAGCAGCTACAGGGAAGGGCCGATTAATTTGAATGAGCAGTTCTTC. Translated: CASSYREGPINLNEQFF.

This clonotype was found many times. V gene TRBV10-2 combines with J gene TRBJ2-5; 7 bases fit TRBD1. The CDR3 sequence is 14 residues long. Losses at the gene ends were 4 bases for V and 5 bases for J; bases not matched to a gene: 7. Germline loops: CDR1 WSHSY, CDR2 SAAADI. CDR3 region: CASSVGGNGETQYF. CDR3 sequence (DNA): TGCGCCAGCAGTGTAGGGGGCAACGGTGAGACCCAGTACTTC.